The text below deals with one T cell receptor (beta chain). This sample is drawn from a study of T-cell reconstitution after alpha-beta-depleted transplantation in children. Preparation of the TCRbeta library was carried out with unique molecular identifiers. TCRdb reanalysed the PCR reads using MiXCR and keeps one entry per CDR3 protein. This sample has hundreds of thousands of distinct CDR3 sequences, with 30% to 35% found just once. This CDR3 is 20 amino acids long. V lost 0 bases and J 1 base, leaving 23 bases between the germline ends. The germline gives CDR1 LNHNV, CDR2 YYDKDF (reference sequence).

Material: PBMCs from the stem cell graft donor, obtained from the stem cell graft. This sequence originates from a human donor who donated a stem cell graft to a child with aplastic anemia. The V call is TRBV15, the J call TRBJ2-3; no clear D gene. The CDR3 here is CATSRDGVEGITIRTDTQYF. DNA for the CDR3: TGTGCCACCAGCAGAGATGGGGTGGAAGGGATTACAATACGCACAGATACGCAGTATTTT.